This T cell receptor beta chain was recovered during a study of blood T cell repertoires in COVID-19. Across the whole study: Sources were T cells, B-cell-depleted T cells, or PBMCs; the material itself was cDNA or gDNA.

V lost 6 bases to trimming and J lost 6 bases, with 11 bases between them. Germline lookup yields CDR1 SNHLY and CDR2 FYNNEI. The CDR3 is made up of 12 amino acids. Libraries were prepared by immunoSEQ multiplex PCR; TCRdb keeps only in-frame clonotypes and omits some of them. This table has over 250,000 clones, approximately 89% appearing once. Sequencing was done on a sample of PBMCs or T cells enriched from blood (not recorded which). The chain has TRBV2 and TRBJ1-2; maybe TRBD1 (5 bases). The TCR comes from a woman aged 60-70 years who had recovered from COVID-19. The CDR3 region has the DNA TGTGCCAGCAGCAGGACGGGGGATGGCTACACCTTC. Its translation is CASSRTGDGYTF.